This T cell receptor (beta chain) was retrieved from a study of cytotoxic CD8 clonotypes in ibrutinib-treated CLL. This table comes from immunoSEQ multiplex PCR, and its TCRdb copy is limited to in-frame clones, with some not included. The table shows almost 85,000 clones, with around 84% occurring only once. Broader study findings: Clonality was higher at ibrutinib response and returned toward baseline at progression.

The CDR3 loop spans 15 amino acids. Trimming cost V 3 bases and J 7 bases; bases outside gene matches: 6. The germline V gene has CDR1 SGHTA and CDR2 FQGNSA. Note on this clone: The antigen is undetermined.

The sequencing used PBMCs, collected before ibrutinib treatment. V gene TRBV7-2 combines with J gene TRBJ2-7; TRBD2 aligns across 13 bases. The clonotype was recovered from a human donor with chronic lymphocytic leukemia. The CDR3 loop reads CASSLTGTSGIEQYF. DNA for the CDR3: TGTGCCAGCAGCTTGACTGGGACTAGCGGGATAGAGCAGTACTTC.